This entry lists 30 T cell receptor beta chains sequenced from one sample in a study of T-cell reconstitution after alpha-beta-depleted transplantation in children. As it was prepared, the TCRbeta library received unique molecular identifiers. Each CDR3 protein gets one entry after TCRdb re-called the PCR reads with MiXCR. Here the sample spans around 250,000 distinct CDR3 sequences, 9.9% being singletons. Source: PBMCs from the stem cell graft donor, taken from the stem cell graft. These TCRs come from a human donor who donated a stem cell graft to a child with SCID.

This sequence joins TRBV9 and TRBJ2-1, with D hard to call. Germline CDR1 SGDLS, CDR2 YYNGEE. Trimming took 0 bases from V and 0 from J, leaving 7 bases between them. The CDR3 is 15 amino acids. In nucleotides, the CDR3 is TGTGCCAGCAGCGTAGCTATGGGCTCCTACAATGAGCAGTTCTTC. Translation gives CASSVAMGSYNEQFF.

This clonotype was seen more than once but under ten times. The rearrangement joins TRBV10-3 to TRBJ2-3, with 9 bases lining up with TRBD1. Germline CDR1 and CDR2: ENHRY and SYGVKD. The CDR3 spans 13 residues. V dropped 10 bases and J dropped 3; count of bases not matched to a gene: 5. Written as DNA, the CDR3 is TGTGCCACCAGGACAGGGGAGACAGATACGCAGTATTTT. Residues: CATRTGETDTQYF.

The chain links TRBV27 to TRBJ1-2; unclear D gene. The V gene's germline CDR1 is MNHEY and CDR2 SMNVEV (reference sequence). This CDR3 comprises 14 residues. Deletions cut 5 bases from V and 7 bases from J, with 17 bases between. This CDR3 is CASSRTRADPGYTF. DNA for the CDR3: TGTGCCAGCAGTCGGACCCGGGCAGACCCTGGCTACACCTTC.

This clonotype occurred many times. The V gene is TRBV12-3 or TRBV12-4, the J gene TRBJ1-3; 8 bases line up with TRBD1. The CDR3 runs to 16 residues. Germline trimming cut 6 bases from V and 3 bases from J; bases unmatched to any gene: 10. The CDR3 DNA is TGTGCCAGCAGCGCCCGGGACAGGAACAGTGGAAACACCATATATTTT. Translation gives CASSARDRNSGNTIYF.

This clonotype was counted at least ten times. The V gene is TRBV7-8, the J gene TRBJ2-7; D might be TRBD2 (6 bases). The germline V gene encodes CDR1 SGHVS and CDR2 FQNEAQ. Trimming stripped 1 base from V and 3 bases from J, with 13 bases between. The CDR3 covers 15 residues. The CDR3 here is CASSLGIAESYEQYF. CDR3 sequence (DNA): TGTGCCAGCAGCTTAGGAATAGCGGAGAGCTACGAGCAGTACTTC. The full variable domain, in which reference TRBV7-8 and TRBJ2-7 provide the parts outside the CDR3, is GAGVSQSPRYKVAKRGQDVALRCDPISGHVSLFWYQQALGQGPEFLTYFQNEAQLDKSGLPSDRFFAERPEGSVSTLKIQRTQQEDSAVYLCASSLGIAESYEQYFGPGTRLTVT.

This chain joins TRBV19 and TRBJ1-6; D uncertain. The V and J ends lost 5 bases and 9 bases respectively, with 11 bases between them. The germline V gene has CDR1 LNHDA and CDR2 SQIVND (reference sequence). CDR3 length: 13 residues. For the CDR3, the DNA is TGTGCCAGTAGTCTGGACGCCGGTTCACCCCTCCACTTT. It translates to CASSLDAGSPLHF.

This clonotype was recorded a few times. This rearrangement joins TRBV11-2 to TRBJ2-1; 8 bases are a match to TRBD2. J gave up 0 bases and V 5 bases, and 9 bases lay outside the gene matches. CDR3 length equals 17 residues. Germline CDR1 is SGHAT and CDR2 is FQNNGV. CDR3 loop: CASSLLGGGTSYNEQFF. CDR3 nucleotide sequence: TGTGCCAGCAGCCTGCTGGGCGGGGGGACCTCCTACAATGAGCAGTTCTTC.

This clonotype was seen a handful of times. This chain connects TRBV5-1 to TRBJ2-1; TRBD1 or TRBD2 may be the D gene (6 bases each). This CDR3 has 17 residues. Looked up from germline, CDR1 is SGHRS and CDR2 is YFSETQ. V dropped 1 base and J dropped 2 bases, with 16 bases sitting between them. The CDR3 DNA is TGCGCCAGCAGCTTGAGAGGAGGAGGGGGGACCTACAATGAGCAGTTCTTC. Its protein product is CASSLRGGGGTYNEQFF.

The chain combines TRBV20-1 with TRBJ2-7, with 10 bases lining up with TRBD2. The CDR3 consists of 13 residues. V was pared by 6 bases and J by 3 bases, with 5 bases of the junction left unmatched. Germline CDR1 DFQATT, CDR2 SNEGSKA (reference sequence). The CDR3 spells CSAILAGSYEQYF. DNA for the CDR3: TGCAGTGCAATACTAGCGGGGAGCTACGAGCAGTACTTC.

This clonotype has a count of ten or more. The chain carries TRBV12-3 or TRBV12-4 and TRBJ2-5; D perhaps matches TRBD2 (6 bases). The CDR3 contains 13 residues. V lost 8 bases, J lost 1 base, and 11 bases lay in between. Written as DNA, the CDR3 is TGTGCCAGCCTCGGCGGGACCCAAGAGACCCAGTACTTC. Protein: CASLGGTQETQYF.

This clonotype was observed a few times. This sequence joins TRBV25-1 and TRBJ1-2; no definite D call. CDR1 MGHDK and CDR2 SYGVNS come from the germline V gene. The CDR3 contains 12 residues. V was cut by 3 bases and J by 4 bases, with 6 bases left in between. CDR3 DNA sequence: TGTGCCAGCAGTGACGGTGTCTATGGCTACACCTTC. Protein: CASSDGVYGYTF.

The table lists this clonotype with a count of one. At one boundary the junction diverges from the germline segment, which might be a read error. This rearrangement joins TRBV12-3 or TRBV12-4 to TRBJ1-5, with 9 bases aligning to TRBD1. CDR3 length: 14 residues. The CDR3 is CASSRGQGYQRQHF. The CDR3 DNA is TGTGCCAGCAGTCGGGGACAGGGCTACCAGCGCCAGCATTTT.

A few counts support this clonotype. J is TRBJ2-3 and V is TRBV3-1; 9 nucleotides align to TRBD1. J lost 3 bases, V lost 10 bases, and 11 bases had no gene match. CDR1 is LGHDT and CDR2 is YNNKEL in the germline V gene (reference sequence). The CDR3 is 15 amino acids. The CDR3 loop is CATSQLGTGTDTQYF. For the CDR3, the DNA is TGTGCCACCTCCCAGCTGGGGACAGGGACAGATACGCAGTATTTT.

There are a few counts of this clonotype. For the CDR3, the DNA is TGTGCCAGCAGTTTCCTTCAGGGATACCGGGAGCAGTACTTC. Protein sequence: CASSFLQGYREQYF. The chain has TRBV28 and TRBJ2-7, with D tentatively TRBD1 (5 bases). V gave up 3 bases and J gave up 7 bases, with 16 bases separating them. This CDR3 contains 14 residues. Germline V gene lookup returns CDR1 MDHEN and CDR2 SYDVKM.

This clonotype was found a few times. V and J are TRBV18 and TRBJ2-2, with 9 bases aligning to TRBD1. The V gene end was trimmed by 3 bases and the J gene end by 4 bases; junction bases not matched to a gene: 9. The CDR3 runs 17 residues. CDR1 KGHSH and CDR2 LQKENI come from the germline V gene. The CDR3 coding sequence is TGTGCCAGCTCACCCAGGACAGGGGTCGGGAGCACCGGGGAGCTGTTTTTT. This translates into CASSPRTGVGSTGELFF.

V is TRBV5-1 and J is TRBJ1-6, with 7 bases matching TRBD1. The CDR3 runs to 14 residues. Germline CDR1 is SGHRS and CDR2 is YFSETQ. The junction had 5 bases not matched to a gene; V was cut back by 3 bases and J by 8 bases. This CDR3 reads CASSSGQIDSPLHF. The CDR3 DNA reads TGCGCCAGCAGCTCGGGACAGATTGATTCACCCCTCCACTTT.

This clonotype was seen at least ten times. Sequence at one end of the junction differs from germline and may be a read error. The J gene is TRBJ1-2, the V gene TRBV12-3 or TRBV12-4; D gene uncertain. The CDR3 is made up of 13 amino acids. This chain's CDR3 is CASSFGTNYGYTF. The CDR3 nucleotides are TGCGCCAGCAGCTTCGGTACCAACTATGGCTACACCTTC.

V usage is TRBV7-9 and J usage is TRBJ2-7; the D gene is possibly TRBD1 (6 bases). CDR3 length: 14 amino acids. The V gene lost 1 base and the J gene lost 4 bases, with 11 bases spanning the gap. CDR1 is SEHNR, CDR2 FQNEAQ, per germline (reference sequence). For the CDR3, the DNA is TGTGCCAGCAGCTTAGTAACAGGGACGTACGAGCAGTACTTC. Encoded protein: CASSLVTGTYEQYF. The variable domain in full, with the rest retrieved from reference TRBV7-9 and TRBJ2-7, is DTGVSQNPRHKITKRGQNVTFRCDPISEHNRLYWYRQTLGQGPEFLTYFQNEAQLEKSRLLSDRFSAERPKGSFSTLEIQRTEQGDSAMYLCASSLVTGTYEQYFGPGTRLTVT.

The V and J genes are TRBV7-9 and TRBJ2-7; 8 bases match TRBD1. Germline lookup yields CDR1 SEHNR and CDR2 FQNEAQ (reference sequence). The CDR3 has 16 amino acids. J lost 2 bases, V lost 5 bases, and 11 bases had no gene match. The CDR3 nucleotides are TGTGCCAGCAGCCGACCCCGGACAGGGAGCCCCTACGAGCAGTACTTC. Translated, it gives CASSRPRTGSPYEQYF.

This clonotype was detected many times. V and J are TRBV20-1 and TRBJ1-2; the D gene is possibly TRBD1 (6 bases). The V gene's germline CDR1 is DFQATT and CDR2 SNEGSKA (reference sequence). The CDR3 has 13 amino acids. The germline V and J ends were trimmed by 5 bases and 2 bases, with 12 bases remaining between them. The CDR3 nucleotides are TGCAGTGCTGCCGGGACAAACAACTATGGCTACACCTTC. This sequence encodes CSAAGTNNYGYTF.

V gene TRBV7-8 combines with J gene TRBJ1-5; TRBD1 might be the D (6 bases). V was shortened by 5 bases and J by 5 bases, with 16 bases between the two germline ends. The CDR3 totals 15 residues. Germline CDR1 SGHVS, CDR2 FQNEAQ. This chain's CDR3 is CASSRTEPVYQPQHF. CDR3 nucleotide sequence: TGTGCCAGCAGCCGGACAGAGCCCGTATATCAGCCCCAGCATTTT.

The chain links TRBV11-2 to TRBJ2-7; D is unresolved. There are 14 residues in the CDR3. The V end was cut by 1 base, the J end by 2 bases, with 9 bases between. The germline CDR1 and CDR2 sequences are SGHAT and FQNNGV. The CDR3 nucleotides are TGTGCCAGCAGCTTAGGTGGGCCAGCCTACGAGCAGTACTTC. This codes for CASSLGGPAYEQYF.

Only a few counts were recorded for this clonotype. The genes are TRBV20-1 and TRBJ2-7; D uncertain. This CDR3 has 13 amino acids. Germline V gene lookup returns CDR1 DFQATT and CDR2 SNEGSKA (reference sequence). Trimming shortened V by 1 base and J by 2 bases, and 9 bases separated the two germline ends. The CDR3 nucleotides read TGCAGTGCTAGAGTGGATAACCCCTACGAGCAGTACTTC. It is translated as CSARVDNPYEQYF.

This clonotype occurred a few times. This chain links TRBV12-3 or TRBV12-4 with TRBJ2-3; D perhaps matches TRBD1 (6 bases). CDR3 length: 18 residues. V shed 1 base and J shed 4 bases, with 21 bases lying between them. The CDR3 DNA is TGTGCCAGCAGTTTAGGGAACCAGGGGTTTGCCAATTCAGATACGCAGTATTTT. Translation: CASSLGNQGFANSDTQYF.

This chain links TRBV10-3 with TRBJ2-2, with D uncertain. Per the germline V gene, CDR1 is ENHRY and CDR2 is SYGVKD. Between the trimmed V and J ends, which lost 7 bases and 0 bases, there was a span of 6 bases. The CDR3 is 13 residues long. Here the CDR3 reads CAIIEANTGELFF. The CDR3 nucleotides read TGTGCCATCATTGAAGCGAACACCGGGGAGCTGTTTTTT.

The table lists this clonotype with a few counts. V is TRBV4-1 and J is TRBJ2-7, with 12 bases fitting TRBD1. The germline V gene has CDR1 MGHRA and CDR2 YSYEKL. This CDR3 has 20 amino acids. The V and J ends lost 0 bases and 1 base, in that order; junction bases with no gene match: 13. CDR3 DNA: TGCGCCAGCAGCCAAGAGTCGGGGGACAGGGGGCAGGCTCGGTCCTACGAGCAGTACTTC. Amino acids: CASSQESGDRGQARSYEQYF.

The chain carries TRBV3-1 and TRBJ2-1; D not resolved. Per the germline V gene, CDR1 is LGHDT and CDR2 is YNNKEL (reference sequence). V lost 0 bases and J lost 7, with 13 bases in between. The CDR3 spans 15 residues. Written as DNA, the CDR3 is TGTGCCAGCAGCCAAGATCTTGGCAGTGGGAATGAGCAGTTCTTC. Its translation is CASSQDLGSGNEQFF.

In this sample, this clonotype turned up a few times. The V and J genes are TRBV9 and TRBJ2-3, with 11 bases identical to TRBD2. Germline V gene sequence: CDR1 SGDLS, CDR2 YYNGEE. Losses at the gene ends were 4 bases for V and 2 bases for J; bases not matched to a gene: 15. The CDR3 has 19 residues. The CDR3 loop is CASSQRIAGGGAVTDTQYF. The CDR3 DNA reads TGTGCCAGCAGCCAGAGGATAGCGGGGGGGGGAGCAGTCACAGATACGCAGTATTTT.

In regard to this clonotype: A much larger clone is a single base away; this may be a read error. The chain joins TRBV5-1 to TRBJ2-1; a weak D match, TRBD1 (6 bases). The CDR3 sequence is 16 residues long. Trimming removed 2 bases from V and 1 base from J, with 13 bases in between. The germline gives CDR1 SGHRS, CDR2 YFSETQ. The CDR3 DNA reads TGCGCCAGCAGCTTACACGGACAGAGGTCCTACAATGAGCAGTTCTTC. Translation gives CASSLHGQRSYNEQFF.

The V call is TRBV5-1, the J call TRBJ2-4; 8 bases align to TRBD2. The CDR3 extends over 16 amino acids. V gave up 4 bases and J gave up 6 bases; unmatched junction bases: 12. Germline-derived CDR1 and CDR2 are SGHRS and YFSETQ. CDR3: CASSQNRTSRINIQYF. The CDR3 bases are TGCGCCAGCAGCCAGAACCGGACTAGCCGAATAAACATTCAGTACTTC.